Shown below are 26 T cell receptor beta chains from a single sample sequenced in a study of T cells in Graves' hyperthyroidism and ophthalmopathy. There were TCR beta CDR3 regions amplified from RNA transcripts. The TCR CDR3 first-round RT-PCR relied on the HTBI primer set. TCRdb re-called the multiplex PCR reads with MiXCR, one entry per CDR3 protein. The table includes hundreds of thousands of distinct CDR3 sequences, about 15% detected once. The source material was blood. The receptors originated from a woman in her 40s with Graves' ophthalmopathy.

This clonotype was counted at least ten times. The gene calls are TRBV6-5 and TRBJ2-7, with TRBD1 matching over 8 bases. The V segment lost 4 bases and the J segment 2 bases; nucleotides outside the gene matches: 7. The CDR3 runs 15 residues. Germline values: CDR1 MNHEY, CDR2 SVGAGI. For the CDR3, the DNA is TGTGCCAGCAGTTCAGGGACAGGCGGAACCTACGAGCAGTACTTC. Amino acid sequence: CASSSGTGGTYEQYF.

This clonotype turned up a few times. This chain uses TRBV5-1 with TRBJ2-7, with 8 bases fitting TRBD2. From germline, CDR1 is SGHRS and CDR2 YFSETQ. With 8 bases clipped from V and 5 bases from J, the junction kept 9 bases outside the gene matches. CDR3 length equals 13 residues. CDR3 DNA: TGCGCCAGTAGGGGACTAGTTTCCCACGAGCAGTACTTC. Its translation: CASRGLVSHEQYF.

This clonotype was seen many times. The chain couples TRBV11-2 to TRBJ2-5, with 12 bases identical to TRBD1. Germline-derived CDR1 and CDR2 are SGHAT and FQNNGV. The CDR3 sequence is 15 residues long. V lost 4 bases to trimming and J lost 4 bases; unmatched junction nucleotides: 4. In nucleotides, the CDR3 is TGTGCCAGCAGCTCCGGGACAGGGGGCCGAGAGACCCAGTACTTC. It is translated as CASSSGTGGRETQYF.

This clonotype was seen a few times. The chain uses TRBV4-1 and TRBJ1-2, with D uncertain. The V gene's germline CDR1 is MGHRA and CDR2 YSYEKL. This CDR3 contains 14 residues. The V gene lost 1 base and the J gene lost 4 bases, with 10 bases spanning the gap. CDR3: CASSQGRGVYGYTF. The CDR3 DNA follows: TGCGCCAGCAGCCAAGGTCGCGGCGTCTATGGCTACACCTTC.

Ten or more counts support this clonotype. The V call is TRBV6-2 or TRBV6-3, the J call TRBJ2-7; D perhaps matches TRBD2 (6 bases). V was cut by 4 bases and J by 6 bases, with 10 bases left in between. The CDR3 length is 12 residues. Germline V gene lookup returns CDR1 MNHEY and CDR2 SVGEGT. CDR3 sequence reads: CASSWSSGEQYF. CDR3 nucleotide sequence: TGTGCCAGCAGTTGGAGTAGCGGCGAGCAGTACTTC.

This chain's CDR3 is CASRGLGQDYGYTF. CDR3 bases: TGTGCCAGCAGGGGCTTGGGACAGGACTATGGCTACACCTTC. The chain links TRBV27 to TRBJ1-2; 8 nucleotides match TRBD1. Germline CDR1 MNHEY, CDR2 SMNVEV (reference sequence). This CDR3 region has 14 residues. With V trimmed by 6 bases and J by 3 bases, 6 bases remained unmatched.

This clonotype was counted between two and nine times. The chain links TRBV5-6 to TRBJ1-5; the match to TRBD1 covers 7 bases. V was clipped by 4 bases and J by 1 base; unmatched bases: 14. Germline CDR1 SGHDT, CDR2 YYEEEE. This CDR3 spans 18 amino acids. CDR3 sequence (DNA): TGTGCCAGCAGCAGGGGGTCTAAGGGGGCATTGAGCAATCAGCCCCAGCATTTT. Its protein is CASSRGSKGALSNQPQHF. Full variable domain (rest looked up from reference TRBV5-6 and TRBJ1-5): DAGVTQSPTHLIKTRGQQVTLRCSPKSGHDTVSWYQQALGQGPQFIFQYYEEEERQRGNFPDRFSGHQFPNYSSELNVNALLLGDSALYLCASSRGSKGALSNQPQHFGDGTRLSIL.

Ten or more counts support this clonotype. The CDR3 reads CASTRTHGNTEAFF. In DNA form, the CDR3 reads TGTGCCAGCACCAGGACCCATGGGAACACTGAAGCTTTCTTT. This chain uses TRBV6-1 with TRBJ1-1; no clear D gene. Germline values: CDR1 MNHNS, CDR2 SASEGT. The CDR3 spans 14 residues. V was shortened by 7 bases and J by 1 base, with 13 bases between the two germline ends.

This clonotype showed up many times. The chain links TRBV6-5 to TRBJ1-1; D gene unclear. The V gene lost 6 bases and the J gene lost 1 base, with 12 bases spanning the gap. The CDR3 loop spans 14 amino acids. Germline V gives CDR1 MNHEY, CDR2 SVGAGI. The DNA for the CDR3 is TGTGCCAGCAGCCCTGGGAGGGCGAACACTGAAGCTTTCTTT. Protein: CASSPGRANTEAFF.

The genes are TRBV12-3 or TRBV12-4 and TRBJ2-5, with 11 bases matching TRBD2. J gave up 4 bases and V 6 bases, and 4 bases lay outside the gene matches. The CDR3 is 14 residues long. CDR3 DNA sequence: TGTGCCAGCAGACTAGCGGGAGACGGAGAGACCCAGTACTTC. Translated: CASRLAGDGETQYF.

The rearrangement uses TRBV27 and TRBJ2-5; TRBD2 agrees at 13 bases. J was trimmed by 5 bases and V by 8 bases; bases with no gene match: 23. CDR3 length: 20 amino acids. CDR1 MNHEY and CDR2 SMNVEV come from the germline V gene (reference sequence). This chain's CDR3 is CASSKAPGLAGVKFWETQYF. The DNA for the CDR3 is TGTGCCAGCTCTAAGGCCCCTGGACTAGCGGGAGTTAAGTTTTGGGAGACCCAGTACTTC.

This clonotype was detected ten times or more. This sequence joins TRBV30 and TRBJ1-1; D may be TRBD1 (6 bases). The CDR3 length is 12 residues. V was shortened by 2 bases and J by 6 bases, with 10 bases between the two germline ends. Germline V gene lookup returns CDR1 GTSNPN and CDR2 SVGIG (reference sequence). CDR3: CAWSFTGPEAFF. CDR3 in DNA: TGTGCCTGGAGTTTTACAGGGCCTGAAGCTTTCTTT.

The chain uses TRBV28 and TRBJ2-7, with TRBD1 as a possible D gene (6 bases). The germline V gene encodes CDR1 MDHEN and CDR2 SYDVKM. Trimming stripped 6 bases from V and 2 bases from J, with 14 bases between. This CDR3 is built from 14 residues. CDR3 sequence reads: CASSPTGITYEQYF. DNA for the CDR3: TGTGCCAGCAGCCCAACAGGGATAACCTACGAGCAGTACTTC.

The V call is TRBV5-8, the J call TRBJ2-7; unclear D gene. Germline values: CDR1 SGHTS, CDR2 YDEGEE. V was trimmed by 4 bases and J by 3 bases, leaving 17 bases between them. This CDR3 is 15 amino acids long. CDR3 region: CASSGAAGGVYEQYF. Written as DNA, the CDR3 is TGTGCCAGCAGCGGCGCGGCAGGCGGTGTCTACGAGCAGTACTTC.

This clonotype was observed many times. The chain couples TRBV12-3 or TRBV12-4 to TRBJ1-2; 7 positions match TRBD1. This CDR3 contains 13 residues. V lost 7 bases and J lost 4; bases outside the gene matches: 6. CDR3 loop: CASTIDRAYGYTF. The DNA for the CDR3 is TGTGCCAGCACCATCGACAGGGCCTATGGCTACACCTTC.

This clonotype was recorded many times. The V call is TRBV12-3 or TRBV12-4, the J call TRBJ2-1; perhaps TRBD1 as D (5 bases). V dropped 5 bases and J dropped 0 bases, with 8 bases sitting between them. The CDR3 has 14 amino acids. In nucleotides, the CDR3 is TGTGCCAGCAGTCCCGACAGCTCCTACAATGAGCAGTTCTTC. This translates into CASSPDSSYNEQFF.

V usage is TRBV28 and J usage is TRBJ2-2, with TRBD1 as a possible D gene (6 bases). V was cut by 4 bases and J by 1 base, with 10 bases left in between. The CDR3 runs to 15 residues. The germline CDR1 and CDR2 sequences are MDHEN and SYDVKM. CDR3: CASSYRAKNTGELFF. The CDR3 DNA is TGTGCCAGCAGTTACAGGGCGAAGAACACCGGGGAGCTGTTTTTT.

The chain is built from TRBV12-3 or TRBV12-4 and TRBJ1-5, with a possible D match to TRBD1 (6 bases). The CDR3 consists of 14 residues. V was shortened by 10 bases and J by 9 bases, with 22 bases between the two germline ends. This CDR3 reads CATTTGGARGPQHF. As DNA, the CDR3 is TGTGCCACCACAACGGGGGGGGCTCGCGGGCCCCAGCATTTT.

This clonotype was counted ten times or more. The chain has TRBV6-2 or TRBV6-3 and TRBJ2-7, with 12 bases aligning to TRBD2. Looked up from germline, CDR1 is MNHEY and CDR2 is SVGEGT. The CDR3 extends over 16 amino acids. Trimming cost V 0 bases and J 3 bases; bases outside gene matches: 3. The chain's CDR3 is CASSYSRLAGDYEQYF. CDR3 bases: TGTGCCAGCAGTTACTCTAGACTAGCGGGGGACTACGAGCAGTACTTC.

This clonotype was seen ten or more times. The chain uses TRBV11-2 and TRBJ2-5; TRBD2 matches 10 bases. Per germline, CDR1 SGHAT and CDR2 FQNNGV. CDR3 length: 14 residues. V lost 3 bases, J lost 4 bases, and 2 bases stayed unmatched. The CDR3 DNA reads TGTGCCAGCAGCTTCCGACTAGCGGGAGAGACCCAGTACTTC. Protein: CASSFRLAGETQYF.

This rearrangement joins TRBV10-3 to TRBJ2-2, with 14 bases matching TRBD2. The V segment lost 6 bases and the J segment 3 bases; nucleotides outside the gene matches: 6. This CDR3 has 17 residues. Germline V gene lookup returns CDR1 ENHRY and CDR2 SYGVKD. The CDR3 loop is CAISGGTSGSHTGELFF. The CDR3, as DNA: TGTGCCATCAGCGGGGGGACTAGCGGGAGTCACACCGGGGAGCTGTTTTTT.

There are many counts of this clonotype. The chain recombines TRBV19 with TRBJ1-2; 8 bases match TRBD1. This CDR3 has 13 residues. Germline assignment: CDR1 LNHDA and CDR2 SQIVND (reference sequence). V was pared by 4 bases and J by 2 bases, with 0 bases of the junction left unmatched. The CDR3 loop is CASSRTGNYGYTF. CDR3 coding DNA: TGTGCCAGTAGTAGGACAGGGAACTATGGCTACACCTTC.

This clonotype was detected only a few times. The V and J genes are TRBV13 and TRBJ1-2; 9 nucleotides line up with TRBD1. Germline assignment: CDR1 PRHDT and CDR2 FYEKMQ (reference sequence). Germline trimming cut 8 bases from V and 6 bases from J; bases unmatched to any gene: 10. The CDR3 has 14 residues. The chain's CDR3 is CASRPGQGGNGYTF. CDR3 in DNA: TGTGCCAGCCGCCCGGGACAGGGAGGTAATGGCTACACCTTC.

The sample holds a few counts of this clonotype. The chain employs TRBV19 and TRBJ2-5, with 7 positions matching TRBD1. The V and J ends lost 5 bases and 4 bases, in that order; junction bases with no gene match: 7. The CDR3 has 14 residues. Germline V lookup: CDR1 LNHDA, CDR2 SQIVND (reference sequence). This chain's CDR3 is CASSGRQGRETQYF. For the CDR3, the DNA is TGTGCCAGTAGTGGACGACAGGGCCGAGAGACCCAGTACTTC. The complete variable domain, with remaining parts taken from reference TRBV19 and TRBJ2-5, reads DGGITQSPKYLFRKEGQNVTLSCEQNLNHDAMYWYRQDPGQGLRLIYYSQIVNDFQKGDIAEGYSVSREKKESFPLTVTSAQKNPTAFYLCASSGRQGRETQYFGPGTRLLVL.

This rearrangement joins TRBV20-1 to TRBJ1-2, with D unresolved. Per the germline V gene, CDR1 is DFQATT and CDR2 is SNEGSKA (reference sequence). The CDR3 has 17 amino acids. The V gene lost 5 bases and the J gene lost 0 bases, with 22 bases spanning the gap. The CDR3 spells CSAPLLEAPWTNYGYTF. The CDR3 nucleotides read TGCAGTGCTCCCCTTCTGGAGGCACCGTGGACTAACTATGGCTACACCTTC.

This clonotype was recorded many times. This sequence joins TRBV6-2 or TRBV6-3 and TRBJ1-1; the D gene is possibly TRBD1 (5 bases). Trimming took off 0 bases at V and 4 bases at J, with 9 bases between the two ends. The CDR3 totals 14 residues. Germline lookup yields CDR1 MNHEY and CDR2 SVGEGT. The CDR3 DNA follows: TGTGCCAGCAGTTACTCGCACGGGGGCACTGAAGCTTTCTTT. It codes for CASSYSHGGTEAFF.